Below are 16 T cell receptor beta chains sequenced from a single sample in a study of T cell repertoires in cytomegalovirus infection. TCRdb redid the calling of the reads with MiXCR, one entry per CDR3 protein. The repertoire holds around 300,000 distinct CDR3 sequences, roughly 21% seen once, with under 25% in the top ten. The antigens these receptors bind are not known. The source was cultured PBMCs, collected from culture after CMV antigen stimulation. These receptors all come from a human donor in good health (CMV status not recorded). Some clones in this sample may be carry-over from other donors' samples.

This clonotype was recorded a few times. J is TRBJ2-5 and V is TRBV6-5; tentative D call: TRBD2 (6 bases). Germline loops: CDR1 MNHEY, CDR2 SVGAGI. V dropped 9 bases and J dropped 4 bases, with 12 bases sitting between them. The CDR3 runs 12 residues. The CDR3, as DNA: TGTGCCAGTGGCCAGGGAGGAGAGACCCAGTACTTC. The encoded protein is CASGQGGETQYF.

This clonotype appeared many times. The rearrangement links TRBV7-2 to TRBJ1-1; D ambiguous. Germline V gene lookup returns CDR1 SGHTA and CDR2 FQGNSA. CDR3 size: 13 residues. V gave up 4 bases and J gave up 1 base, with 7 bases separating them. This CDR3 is CASSSRRNTEAFF. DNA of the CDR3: TGTGCCAGCAGCTCGCGCCGGAACACTGAAGCTTTCTTT.

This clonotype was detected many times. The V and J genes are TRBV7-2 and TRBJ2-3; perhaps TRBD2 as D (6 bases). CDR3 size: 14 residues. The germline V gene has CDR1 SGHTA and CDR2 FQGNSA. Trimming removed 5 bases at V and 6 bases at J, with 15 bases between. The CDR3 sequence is CASSGGTHVDTQYF. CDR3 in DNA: TGTGCCAGCAGCGGGGGGACCCACGTGGATACGCAGTATTTT.

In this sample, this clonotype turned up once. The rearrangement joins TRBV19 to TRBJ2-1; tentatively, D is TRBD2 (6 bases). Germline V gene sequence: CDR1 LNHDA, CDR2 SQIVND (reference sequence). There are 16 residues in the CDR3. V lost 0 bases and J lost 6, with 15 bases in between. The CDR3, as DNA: TGTGCCAGTAGTATAGATCATCCGGGAGAGGGCAATGAGCAGTTCTTC. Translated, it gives CASSIDHPGEGNEQFF.

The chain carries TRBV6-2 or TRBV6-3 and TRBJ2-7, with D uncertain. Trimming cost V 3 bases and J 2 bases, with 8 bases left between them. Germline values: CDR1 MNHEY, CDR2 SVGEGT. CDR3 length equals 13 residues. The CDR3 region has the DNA TGTGCCAGCAGTTATACTAATACCTACGAGCAGTACGTC. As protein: CASSYTNTYEQYV.

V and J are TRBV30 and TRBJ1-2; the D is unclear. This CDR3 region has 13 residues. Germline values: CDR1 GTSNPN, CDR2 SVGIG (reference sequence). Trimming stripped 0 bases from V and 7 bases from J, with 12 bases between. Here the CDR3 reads CAWSVPDLVGYTF. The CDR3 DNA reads TGTGCCTGGAGTGTCCCGGATTTGGTTGGCTACACCTTC.

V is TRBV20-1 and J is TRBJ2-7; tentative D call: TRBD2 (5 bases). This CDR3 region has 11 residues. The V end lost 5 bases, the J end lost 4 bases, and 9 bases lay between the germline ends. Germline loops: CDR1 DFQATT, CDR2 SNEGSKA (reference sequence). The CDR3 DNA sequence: TGCAGTGCTGGTAGGGAGTACGAGCAGTACTTC. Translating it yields CSAGREYEQYF.

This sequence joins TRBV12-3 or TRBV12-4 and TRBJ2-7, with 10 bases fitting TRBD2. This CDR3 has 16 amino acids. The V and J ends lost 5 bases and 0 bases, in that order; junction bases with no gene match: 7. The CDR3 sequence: CASSPRTSGDSYEQYF. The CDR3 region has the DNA TGTGCCAGCAGTCCTCGGACTAGCGGTGACTCCTACGAGCAGTACTTC.

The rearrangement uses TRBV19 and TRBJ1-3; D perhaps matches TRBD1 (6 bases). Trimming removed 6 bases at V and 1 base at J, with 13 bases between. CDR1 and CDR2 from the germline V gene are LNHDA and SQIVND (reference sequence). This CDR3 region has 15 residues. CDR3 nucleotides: TGTGCCAGTAGACTCCCAGGGGTTTCTGGAAACACCATATATTTT. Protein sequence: CASRLPGVSGNTIYF.

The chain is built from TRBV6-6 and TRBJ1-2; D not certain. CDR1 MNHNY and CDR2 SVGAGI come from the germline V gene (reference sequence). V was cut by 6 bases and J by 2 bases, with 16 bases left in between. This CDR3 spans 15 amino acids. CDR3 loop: CASSPTRALNYGYTF. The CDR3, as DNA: TGTGCCAGCAGCCCGACCCGGGCATTGAACTATGGCTACACCTTC.

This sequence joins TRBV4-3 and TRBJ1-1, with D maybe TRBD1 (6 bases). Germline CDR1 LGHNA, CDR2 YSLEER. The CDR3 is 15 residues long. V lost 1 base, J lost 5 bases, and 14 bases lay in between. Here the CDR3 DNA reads TGCGCCAGCAGCCAAGCCGGGACACGGTCGACTGAAGCTTTCTTT. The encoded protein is CASSQAGTRSTEAFF.

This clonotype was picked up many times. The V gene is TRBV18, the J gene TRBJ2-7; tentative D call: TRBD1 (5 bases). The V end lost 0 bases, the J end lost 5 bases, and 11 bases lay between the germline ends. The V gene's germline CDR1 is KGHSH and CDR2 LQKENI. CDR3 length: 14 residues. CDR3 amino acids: CASSPPAGINEQYF. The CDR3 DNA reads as TGTGCCAGCTCACCACCGGCAGGGATCAACGAGCAGTACTTC.

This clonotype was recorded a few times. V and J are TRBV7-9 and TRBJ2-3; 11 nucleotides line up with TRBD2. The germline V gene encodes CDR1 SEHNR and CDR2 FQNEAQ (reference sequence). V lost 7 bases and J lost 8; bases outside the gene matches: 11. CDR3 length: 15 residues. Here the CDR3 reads CASNSGRAISGTQYF. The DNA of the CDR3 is TGTGCCAGCAATAGCGGGAGGGCCATTAGTGGTACGCAGTATTTT. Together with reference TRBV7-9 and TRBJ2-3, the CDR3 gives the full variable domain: DTGVSQNPRHKITKRGQNVTFRCDPISEHNRLYWYRQTLGQGPEFLTYFQNEAQLEKSRLLSDRFSAERPKGSFSTLEIQRTEQGDSAMYLCASNSGRAISGTQYFGPGTRLTVL.

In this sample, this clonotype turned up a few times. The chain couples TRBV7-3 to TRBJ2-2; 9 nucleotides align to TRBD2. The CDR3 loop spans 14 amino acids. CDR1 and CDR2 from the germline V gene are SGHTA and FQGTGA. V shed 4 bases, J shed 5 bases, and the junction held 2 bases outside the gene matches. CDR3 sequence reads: CASSSLAGTGELFF. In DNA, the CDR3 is TGTGCCAGCAGCTCGCTAGCGGGGACCGGGGAGCTGTTTTTT. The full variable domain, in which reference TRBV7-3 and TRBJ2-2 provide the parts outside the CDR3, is GAGVSQTPSNKVTEKGKYVELRCDPISGHTALYWYRQSLGQGPEFLIYFQGTGAADDSGLPNDRFFAVRPEGSVSTLKIQRTERGDSAVYLCASSSLAGTGELFFGEGSRLTVL.

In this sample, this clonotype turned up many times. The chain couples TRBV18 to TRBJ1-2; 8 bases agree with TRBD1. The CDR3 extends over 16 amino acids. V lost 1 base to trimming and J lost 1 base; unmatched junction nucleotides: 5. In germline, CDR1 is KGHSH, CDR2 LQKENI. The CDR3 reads CASSPLRTGLNYGYTF. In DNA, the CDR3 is TGTGCCAGCTCACCACTCCGGACAGGGCTTAACTATGGCTACACCTTC.

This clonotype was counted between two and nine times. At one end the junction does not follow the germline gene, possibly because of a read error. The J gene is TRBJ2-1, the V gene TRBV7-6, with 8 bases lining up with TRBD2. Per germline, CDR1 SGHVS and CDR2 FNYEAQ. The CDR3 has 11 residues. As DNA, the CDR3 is TGTGCCAGCAGATTAGCGGGGGAGCAGTTCTTC. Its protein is CASRLAGEQFF. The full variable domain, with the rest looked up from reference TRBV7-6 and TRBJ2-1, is GAGVSQSPRYKVTKRGQDVALRCDPISGHVSLYWYRQALGQGPEFLTYFNYEAQQDKSGLPNDRFSAERPEGSISTLTIQRTEQRDSAMYRCASRLAGEQFFGPGTRLTVL.